This TCR beta chain was documented in a study of blood T cell repertoires in COVID-19. Whole-study context: The samples span acute and convalescent COVID-19 from the United States, Italy and Spain. The analysed material was cDNA or gDNA that came from T cells, B-cell-depleted T cells, or PBMCs.

The authors' processing: Estimates of nucleated cell counts were drawn from the amplification of reference gene primers. Assay used: immunoSEQ multiplex PCR; TCRdb lists only in-frame clones, some missing. The V and J calls and clone size were taken over from that table, and D and trimming were inferred from the DNA. The profile shows 110,000 to 150,000 clones, around 89% of them singletons. The CDR3 covers 12 residues. V lost 6 bases to trimming and J lost 5 bases, with 10 bases between them. What was sequenced was peripheral blood. This chain joins TRBV12-3 or TRBV12-4 and TRBJ2-5; D might be TRBD1 (6 bases). The sequence came from a man aged 60-69 years with active or convalescent COVID-19. The DNA for the CDR3 is TGTGCCAGCAGACAGGGCGCGGAGACCCAGTACTTC. As protein: CASRQGAETQYF.